The 21 T cell receptor beta chains below were found in one sample sequenced in a study of T cells after yellow fever vaccination. TCRdb ran MiXCR on the 5' RACE reads and lists one entry per CDR3 protein. In the table there are some 150,000 distinct CDR3 sequences, approximately 11% of which are singletons. The sequencing used CD8+ T cells sorted from PBMCs, collected 15 days after the yellow fever booster vaccination. The receptors originated from a man aged 18 to 30 who received the YFV17D yellow fever vaccine.

This clonotype was counted only a few times. J is TRBJ1-5 and V is TRBV4-1; D may be TRBD1 (6 bases). The CDR3 contains 15 residues. V was trimmed by 4 bases and J by 5 bases, leaving 15 bases between them. Per germline, CDR1 MGHRA and CDR2 YSYEKL. The CDR3: CASSRSQGTDQPQHF. CDR3 nucleotide sequence: TGCGCCAGCAGCCGGTCTCAGGGGACCGATCAGCCCCAGCATTTT.

V gene TRBV6-5 combines with J gene TRBJ1-1; perhaps TRBD1 as D (6 bases). The V and J ends lost 10 bases and 2 bases respectively, with 23 bases between them. There are 16 residues in the CDR3. Germline V gene lookup returns CDR1 MNHEY and CDR2 SVGAGI. The CDR3 loop is CAILSGRGKKNTEAFF. The CDR3 bases are TGTGCCATCCTTTCGGGCAGGGGCAAGAAAAACACTGAAGCTTTCTTT.

This clonotype appeared a few times. The chain recombines TRBV12-3 or TRBV12-4 with TRBJ1-2; D perhaps matches TRBD1 (5 bases). CDR3 length: 11 residues. V was trimmed by 8 bases and J by 7 bases, leaving 11 bases between them. Here the CDR3 reads CASRGGSGYTF. CDR3 in DNA: TGTGCCAGCCGTGGGGGATCTGGCTACACCTTC.

In this sample, this clonotype turned up many times. The rearrangement joins TRBV28 to TRBJ2-7; a weak D match, TRBD1 (6 bases). The CDR3 length is 15 residues. Germline lookup yields CDR1 MDHEN and CDR2 SYDVKM. The V end was cut by 5 bases, the J end by 2 bases, with 16 bases between. Here the CDR3 DNA reads TGTGCCAGCAGTGGATACAGGGCTGGCCCCTACGAGCAGTACGTC. Amino acids: CASSGYRAGPYEQYV.

This chain uses TRBV6-2 or TRBV6-3 with TRBJ2-2; 11 positions match TRBD2. Per the germline V gene, CDR1 is MNHEY and CDR2 is SVGEGT. V lost 5 bases and J lost 2; bases outside the gene matches: 4. The CDR3 sequence is 16 residues long. Written as DNA, the CDR3 is TGTGCCAGCAGTCTAACTAGCGGGGGAAACACCGGGGAGCTGTTTTTT. Its translation: CASSLTSGGNTGELFF.

This clonotype occurred many times. This chain connects TRBV6-5 to TRBJ2-5, with D perhaps given as TRBD1 or TRBD2 (5 bases each). Trimming pared 2 bases from V and 0 bases from J, leaving 10 bases between. Germline lookup yields CDR1 MNHEY and CDR2 SVGAGI. CDR3 length: 15 amino acids. CDR3: CASSYAWGYQETQYF. DNA for the CDR3: TGTGCCAGCAGTTACGCCTGGGGGTACCAAGAGACCCAGTACTTC.

This clonotype was seen only a few times. The rearrangement links TRBV6-6 to TRBJ2-7; tentatively, D is TRBD1 or TRBD2 (5 bases each). Germline V gives CDR1 MNHNY, CDR2 SVGAGI (reference sequence). Trimming stripped 5 bases from V and 6 bases from J, with 8 bases between. This CDR3 has 11 amino acids. The CDR3 DNA sequence: TGTGCCAGCAGTGAGGGACCCGAGCAGTACGTC. Translating gives CASSEGPEQYV.

This clonotype has just a few counts. The CDR3 sequence: CASSWTGGGTGELFF. CDR3 nucleotide sequence: TGTGCCAGCAGCTGGACTGGAGGGGGGACCGGGGAGCTGTTTTTT. The V call is TRBV5-5, the J call TRBJ2-2; tentatively, D is TRBD1 or TRBD2 (6 bases each). V lost 3 bases, J lost 5 bases, and 14 bases lay in between. The CDR3 extends over 15 amino acids. Per germline, CDR1 SGHKS and CDR2 YYEKEE (reference sequence).

The J gene is TRBJ2-2, the V gene TRBV9; D might be TRBD1 (6 bases). CDR3 length: 15 residues. Trimming removed 5 bases at V and 3 bases at J, with 14 bases between. Germline CDR1 is SGDLS and CDR2 is YYNGEE. CDR3: CASSVKGVDTGELFF. CDR3 sequence (DNA): TGTGCCAGCAGTGTAAAGGGGGTGGACACCGGGGAGCTGTTTTTT.

This clonotype was recorded many times. This chain uses TRBV12-3 or TRBV12-4 with TRBJ1-4; D may be TRBD1 (5 bases). The V end lost 4 bases, the J end lost 7 bases, and 10 bases lay between the germline ends. The CDR3 totals 13 residues. CDR3 in DNA: TGTGCCAGCAGTTCCAGGGATTCTGAAAAACTGTTTTTT. Protein product: CASSSRDSEKLFF.

The rearrangement uses TRBV7-9 and TRBJ2-3; 9 bases map to TRBD1. The CDR3 runs to 15 residues. V lost 5 bases to trimming and J lost 3 bases; unmatched junction nucleotides: 6. Germline assignment: CDR1 SEHNR and CDR2 FQNEAQ (reference sequence). The CDR3 sequence: CASSEPGQGTDTQYF. Here the CDR3 DNA reads TGTGCCAGCAGCGAACCAGGACAGGGGACAGATACGCAGTATTTT.

This clonotype was picked up a small number of times. The chain joins TRBV4-1 to TRBJ2-5; D tentatively reads TRBD1 or TRBD2 (5 bases each). Germline CDR1 and CDR2: MGHRA and YSYEKL. V was shortened by 2 bases and J by 5 bases, with 18 bases between the two germline ends. The CDR3 length is 16 residues. This CDR3 reads CASSQLGAGRVETQYF. CDR3 nucleotide sequence: TGCGCCAGCAGCCAACTCGGGGCCGGCCGTGTGGAGACCCAGTACTTC.

This rearrangement joins TRBV14 to TRBJ1-1; D is possibly TRBD1 (6 bases). Trimming took 8 bases from V and 4 from J, leaving 14 bases between them. Germline CDR1 reads SGHDN; CDR2 reads FVKESK. The CDR3 has 13 residues. The CDR3 spells CASGLLDSTEAFF. CDR3 bases: TGTGCCAGCGGACTTTTGGACAGCACTGAAGCTTTCTTT.

The chain has TRBV7-9 and TRBJ2-5, with 7 positions matching TRBD1. The CDR3 runs to 16 residues. Trimming took 4 bases from V and 4 from J; bases not matched to a gene: 12. Germline V gene data show CDR1 as SEHNR and CDR2 as FQNEAQ (reference sequence). CDR3 residues: CASSWPRQGRLETQYF. Written as DNA, the CDR3 is TGTGCCAGCAGCTGGCCGAGACAGGGCCGTCTAGAGACCCAGTACTTC.

The table lists this clonotype with a few counts. The chain has TRBV12-3 or TRBV12-4 and TRBJ1-2, with D hard to call. With 7 bases removed from V and 7 bases from J, the gap between germline ends came to 10 bases. The CDR3 covers 11 residues. CDR3 in DNA: TGTGCCAGCACCCGGCTTGGTGGCTACACCTTC. Protein product: CASTRLGGYTF.

The sample holds a few counts of this clonotype. V gene TRBV27 combines with J gene TRBJ2-1, with TRBD2 matching 10 bases. J gave up 4 bases and V 3 bases, and 3 bases lay outside the gene matches. The germline CDR1 and CDR2 sequences are MNHEY and SMNVEV (reference sequence). The CDR3 is 15 amino acids. CDR3 DNA sequence: TGTGCCAGCAGTTTCTCTAGCGGGGGTTACAATGAGCAGTTCTTC. Protein sequence: CASSFSSGGYNEQFF.

This clonotype was counted at least ten times. V usage is TRBV20-1 and J usage is TRBJ2-2; D is uncertain. This CDR3 is built from 8 residues. Germline CDR1 DFQATT, CDR2 SNEGSKA (reference sequence). For the CDR3, the DNA is TGCAGCCGCGGGGAGCTGTTTTTT. Its protein product is CSRGELFF.

In its sample, this clonotype was seen a few times. The chain is built from TRBV5-6 and TRBJ2-5; 12 nucleotides match TRBD2. The ends lost 4 bases at V and 4 bases at J; junction bases unmatched: 11. CDR1 is SGHDT and CDR2 is YYEEEE in the germline V gene. There are 17 residues in the CDR3. The CDR3 sequence is CASSLGLAGRIGETQYF. The CDR3 DNA reads TGTGCCAGCAGCCTAGGACTAGCGGGAAGAATTGGAGAGACCCAGTACTTC.

The chain combines TRBV28 with TRBJ2-3; TRBD2 might be the D (5 bases). The V gene's germline CDR1 is MDHEN and CDR2 SYDVKM. The CDR3 extends over 12 amino acids. V was clipped by 7 bases and J by 2 bases, with 7 bases between them. CDR3 amino acids: CASTGITDTQYF. DNA for the CDR3: TGTGCCAGCACGGGGATCACAGATACGCAGTATTTT.

CDR3: CASRQTSGGASETQYF. Written as DNA, the CDR3 is TGTGCCAGCAGACAAACAAGCGGGGGGGCCTCAGAGACCCAGTACTTC. This chain uses TRBV7-2 with TRBJ2-5, with 10 bases identical to TRBD2. V lost 6 bases and J lost 4; bases outside the gene matches: 11. The CDR3 spans 16 residues. Germline CDR1 reads SGHTA; CDR2 reads FQGNSA.

V gene TRBV4-3 combines with J gene TRBJ1-1; D uncertain. Trimming stripped 1 base from V and 11 bases from J, with 17 bases between. This CDR3 is 14 amino acids long. The germline V gene has CDR1 LGHNA and CDR2 YSLEER. This CDR3 is CASSQGEGSHTAFF. CDR3 nucleotides: TGCGCCAGCAGCCAAGGTGAGGGATCTCACACGGCTTTCTTT.